These 2 T cell receptor beta chains were all obtained from the same sample, sequenced in a study of cytomegalovirus exposure and HLA in healthy donors. The PCR was carried out with 60 Vbeta primers and 13 Jbeta primers. The data were produced by immunoSEQ multiplex PCR, yet TCRdb's version contains in-frame clones alone and is incomplete. This sample yields around 200,000 clones, of which 70% to 90% are seen a single time; around 0.3% belongs to the top ten. The sample consisted of PBMCs. Every receptor here comes from a woman in her 30s in good health and CMV-seronegative.

V gene TRBV19 combines with J gene TRBJ1-4; D not resolved. The length of the CDR3 is 16 residues. The V end lost 9 bases, the J end lost 6 bases, and 23 bases lay between the germline ends. Germline lookup yields CDR1 LNHDA and CDR2 SQIVND (reference sequence). The CDR3 protein is CASGIPRAGRDEKLFF. CDR3 nucleotide sequence: TGTGCCAGCGGGATTCCGAGGGCCGGGAGGGATGAAAAACTGTTTTTT.

This chain links TRBV27 with TRBJ2-1; 14 bases map to TRBD2. From germline, CDR1 is MNHEY and CDR2 SMNVEV (reference sequence). The V and J ends lost 4 bases and 4 bases, in that order; junction bases with no gene match: 6. The CDR3 length is 17 residues. This CDR3 reads CASSWMGLAGEYNEQFF. CDR3 DNA: TGTGCCAGCAGTTGGATGGGACTAGCGGGGGAGTACAATGAGCAGTTCTTC.